The clone carrying this T cell receptor (beta chain) was counted ten times or more. What it binds is unknown. This sample was taken from a study of T cell repertoires in cytomegalovirus infection. TCRdb itself ran the reads through MiXCR, one entry per CDR3 protein. The data hold roughly 800,000 distinct CDR3 sequences, with roughly 28% observed a single time. Trimming took 3 bases from V and 1 from J, leaving 17 bases between them. The CDR3 totals 17 residues. Source: cultured CD8+ T cells from PBMCs, taken from culture after CMV antigen stimulation. This receptor was identified in a human donor in good health (CMV status not recorded). Some clones in this sample may be carry-over from other donors' samples. V is TRBV12-3 or TRBV12-4 and J is TRBJ2-3; D unresolved. The CDR3 loop is CASSFDPPSRGTDTQYF. DNA of the CDR3: TGTGCCAGCAGTTTTGATCCCCCTTCGAGAGGCACAGATACGCAGTATTTT.